This T cell receptor beta chain was captured by sequencing in a study of cytomegalovirus exposure and HLA in healthy donors (dated by TCRdb to about 2017). With regard to the full study: An earlier analysis of a few hundred of the donors reported over 250 Gb of sequence data and roughly 120 million unique TCR beta sequences obtained from some 200 million T cells. An early release that covered some 640 HLA-typed donors contained about 300 gigabases of sequencing data and roughly 84 million unique TCR sequences. The genetic ancestry cluster associated with self-reported Caucasian donors included about 84% of the approximately 410 genotyped donors. The study aimed to test whether signatures of past pathogen exposure could be identified by cataloging public T cell receptors. Using immunosequencing, the study profiled T cell repertoires from 666 subjects and related those repertoires to cytomegalovirus serostatus. Along with the approximately 600-subject first cohort, a separate validation cohort of over 90 different subjects was used. The study combined high-throughput TCR immunosequencing, statistical association of individual TCRs with disease status, and machine learning to predict cytomegalovirus infection status. To study patterns of TCR occurrence, a later analysis re-analyzed previously published TCR beta repertoires from 666 donors and added high-resolution HLA genotyping. Rather than drawing on any new phenotypic data, the later analysis identified candidate immune exposures from TCR beta sequences and the way those sequences occurred across donors. An earlier analysis of 587 of the donors used high-throughput TCR beta sequencing to judge whether each TCR beta V gene segment behaved as functional or pseudogenic. Donor age, sex, ethnicity and CMV serostatus were compiled alongside the repertoire data. In a later genetic analysis, genome-wide SNP genotypes for about 65% of the roughly 700 donors were used, and that subset was treated as a discovery cohort. Every discovery cohort repertoire had been produced on one sequencing platform. Both class I and class II loci were covered by HLA typing, at four-digit resolution. The number of typed donors differed by locus: roughly 629-630 for A, B, C, DRB1 and DQB1; approximately 530 for DQA1; approximately 600 for DPA1; and 400 to 480 for DPB1. Several DR-DQ haplotypes were handled as single units for association and clustering because linkage in the cohort was strong. Across approximately 400 genotyped donors of the cohort, an average of roughly 200,000 unique TCR beta nucleotide sequences per donor were sequenced, and approximately 19% of those sequences were non-productive. Paper-wide results and their limitations: Assigning TCR associations to individual alleles was difficult when HLA alleles, especially DR and DQ, strongly co-occurred. In both the original and validation cohorts, the classifier was reported to diagnose cytomegalovirus status with high specificity and sensitivity. Across donors, most TCR sequences were observed very rarely, whereas some public TCRs were present in many individuals. Immune exposure information for the cohort was limited to CMV serostatus. In a later genetic analysis, a missense DCLRE1C variant was associated with V-gene and J-gene trimming of TCR beta chains, and the association was replicated in an independent cohort. Only TCR beta chains were sequenced in this cohort, and the absence of alpha or paired-chain data limited detectable features. A later genetic analysis reported fewer N-insertions in productive TCRs among donors in an Asian-associated ancestry cluster than the roughly 700-donor mean. According to a later analysis, most CMV-associated TCR beta chains appeared to be HLA-restricted, and the HLA associations seemed to be driven largely by CMV exposure. About 17 rarely observed V segments, including chromosome 9 orphons, were excluded from the earlier analysis of approximately 600 of the donors because counts were too low. A total of 164 TCR beta chains were listed by the study as associated with cytomegalovirus. In a later analysis, HLA-associated TCR beta chains showed more clonal expansion and lower generation probabilities than non-associated chains that were equally common. In vitro tests confirmed that a few of the cytomegalovirus-associated TCR beta chains recognize cytomegalovirus antigens. In a later analysis, the rate of TCR association differed among HLA loci, with DRB1 alleles having the most associated TCRs and HLA-C alleles having the fewest. Sequencing depth was assumed to be roughly uniform across donors in the presence/absence analyses, though that assumption may not hold. The sequencing pipeline was judged likely to have produced a cluster of highly shared sequence variants as a technical artifact. According to the authors, the approach could potentially be generalized to other disease states and immunological phenotypes. At a false discovery rate of 0.05, a later analysis linked 15,000 to 20,000 TCR beta sequences to specific HLA alleles. In an earlier analysis of roughly 560 of the donors, most TCR beta V segments were observed in productive rearrangements about 87% or about 30% of the time, broadly matching IMGT annotations. A further reported finding was that TCR beta sequences accurately predicted the HLA-A and HLA-B alleles for most subjects in the first cohort. According to a later analysis, parvovirus B19, influenza, CMV and Epstein-Barr virus appeared linked to several top co-occurrence clusters. Because HLA typing was missing for some donors at each locus, association tests included only the typed subset. Correlated functional status among segregating V segments might be attributable to linkage disequilibrium, but an unknown experimental factor could not be ruled out.

As concerns this clone: What this receptor recognizes is not known. No quality values exist for individual bases; no much larger clone is one base distant.

The cohort was made up of 650 to 700 healthy bone marrow donors. All cohort members were sampled while nominally healthy, although unrecorded immune exposures were likely present. The donor tested CMV seropositive, placing the donor among the roughly 300 seropositive members of the cohort. A peripheral blood sample was provided by each donor, and peripheral blood mononuclear cells were used for TCR beta sequencing. The Qiagen DNeasy Blood Extraction Kit was used to extract genomic DNA from the blood cell samples. Receptor amplification or capture employed the immunoSEQ multiplex PCR assay. For the multiplex PCR, a mixture combining 60 forward primers for TCR Vbeta segments and 13 reverse primers for TCR Jbeta segments was used. A multiplex PCR assay on genomic DNA amplified the CDR3 region of rearranged TCR beta genes. On the Illumina HiSeq System, the amplified TCR beta libraries were sequenced as 87-base-pair reads. Concerning the study's data processing: A later analysis counted some 80 million unique TCR beta chains across the 666 repertoires, and some 12 million of these chains were shared by at least two donors. To remove PCR and sequencing errors, raw reads were error-corrected and collapsed into unique sequences using a nearest-neighbor algorithm that merged closely related sequences. V, D and J gene segments were assigned by aligning CDR3 sequences to IMGT reference sequences. For a sequence to be retained, a match of at least six nucleotides was required to both a V gene segment and a J gene segment. Rearrangements were called productive when the CDR3 lacked stop codons and stayed in frame with V and J; all others were non-productive. CDR3 was defined by IMGT convention, running from the second conserved V-encoded cysteine to the conserved J-encoded phenylalanine. The earlier analysis of about 590 of the donors excluded sequences that lacked an unambiguous match to a single V gene segment. In an earlier analysis of 500 to 750 of the donors, V segments were called functional above 56.7% productive rearrangements and were called segregating when the between-donor standard deviation exceeded 5%. To diagnose cytomegalovirus status from the catalog of TCR beta chain sequences, a statistical classification framework was built. V and J gene assignment, in a later analysis, came from comparing TCR nucleotide sequences with IMGT/GENE-DB human TR gene sequences. The TCRdist pipeline was used in a later analysis to assign CDR3 sequences and most-parsimonious VDJ recombination scenarios. In a later analysis, each TCR beta chain was defined by its CDR3 amino acid sequence together with its V-gene family, and reads without a unique V-gene family were excluded. As a way to deal with suspected cross-contamination and a sequencing artifact, a later analysis dropped roughly 620 nucleotide sequences that were highly shared and had low generation probability. A later analysis calculated a clonal expansion index for each public chain from normalized within-repertoire ranks of inferred template counts. In a later analysis, generation probabilities were computed using a VDJ recombination model fitted to out-of-frame rearrangements, and the results were checked against IGoR. A later analysis scored TCR-TCR, TCR-HLA and TCR-CMV co-occurrence with hypergeometric tests, applying a repertoire-size bias correction to TCR pairs. A later analysis estimated false discovery rates by permuting HLA or CMV assignments 20 times. A later analysis grouped co-occurring TCRs with DBSCAN, adding TCRdist sequence similarity when clustering within HLA-allele-positive subsets. For co-occurrence clustering, repertoires with fewer than 30,000 or more than 120,000 public chains were excluded, along with four to six repertoires with anomalous nucleotide sharing. Held by TCRdb, this immuneACCESS table contains in-frame sequences only and omits some clones. Under half of the omission traces to an unresolved V gene where checked; the cause of the rest is unknown. Clone size and the V and J calls come from that table; the DNA yielded D and trimming. Across this sample there are around 110,000 clones, with under 70% seen only once. Of the sample, 8.7% falls within the top ten clones.

This receptor was taken from a man aged 25 to 40 in good health and CMV-seropositive. The specimen sequenced was PBMCs.

The DNA sequence is as follows: TGCGCCAGCAGCTTGAGTGGGACAGGGAAAAGTGGAAACACCATATATTTT. Its translation reads: CASSLSGTGKSGNTIYF. The chain links TRBV5-1 with TRBJ1-3; TRBD1 matches 9 bases in the middle. Compared with germline, V lacks 1 base and J lacks 3 bases; bases without a gene match: 8. There are 17 amino acids in the CDR3, from cysteine to phenylalanine inclusive. CDR3 DNA only is kept here, 51 bases in frame from base 1. CDR1 and CDR2, per the germline V gene, are SGHRS and YFSETQ.